The 10 T cell receptor beta chains below were found in one sample sequenced in a study of cytomegalovirus exposure and HLA in healthy donors. Profiling relied on immunoSEQ multiplex PCR, and the TCRdb table lists in-frame clones only, not all of them. The sample has 230,000 or so clones, around nine tenths seen once. Sequenced input: PBMCs. These receptors originate from a woman aged 18-30 years in good health and CMV-seronegative.

This chain connects TRBV29-1 to TRBJ2-4; 7 nucleotides align to TRBD1. CDR3 length equals 16 residues. The germline V gene has CDR1 SQVTM and CDR2 ANQGSEA. Trimming removed 6 bases from V and 1 base from J; junction bases left unmatched: 12. The CDR3, as DNA: TGCAGCGTCCGTGAACAGGGGAATTATGCCAAAAACATTCAGTACTTC. As protein: CSVREQGNYAKNIQYF.

The chain couples TRBV30 to TRBJ2-1; 10 bases match TRBD2. The trim removed 1 base at V and 6 bases at J, leaving 6 bases unmatched. Germline lookup yields CDR1 GTSNPN and CDR2 SVGIG (reference sequence). This CDR3 is 15 amino acids long. Written as DNA, the CDR3 is TGTGCCTGGAGTGAGGGACTAGCGCCTCTCAATGAGCAGTTCTTC. Amino acids: CAWSEGLAPLNEQFF.

This chain joins TRBV7-2 and TRBJ1-5; TRBD1 matches 11 bases. J lost 3 bases, V lost 6 bases, and 7 bases had no gene match. The length of the CDR3 is 16 residues. Per germline, CDR1 SGHTA and CDR2 FQGNSA. The CDR3 sequence is CASSLLGQGANQPQHF. The CDR3 DNA reads as TGTGCCAGCAGTTTGTTAGGACAGGGGGCCAATCAGCCCCAGCATTTT.

This clone was counted between two and nine times. The chain joins TRBV28 to TRBJ2-7; 8 positions match TRBD1. V lost 5 bases, J lost 2 bases, and 11 bases stayed unmatched. The CDR3 runs to 16 residues. Germline-derived CDR1 and CDR2 are MDHEN and SYDVKM. The CDR3 here is CASSRHDRGFAYEQYF. The CDR3 coding sequence is TGTGCCAGCAGTCGTCACGACAGGGGATTCGCCTACGAGCAGTACTTC.

This chain's CDR3 is CASGLGEVPYEQYF. The CDR3 DNA sequence: TGTGCTAGTGGTTTGGGGGAGGTACCCTACGAGCAGTACTTC. This rearrangement joins TRBV12-5 to TRBJ2-7, with D perhaps TRBD2 (6 bases). Trimming cost V 1 base and J 2 bases, with 9 bases left between them. Germline CDR1 LGHNT, CDR2 FRNRAP. The CDR3 is 14 residues long. Full variable domain (rest looked up from reference TRBV12-5 and TRBJ2-7): DARVTQTPRHKVTEMGQEVTMRCQPILGHNTVFWYRQTMMQGLELLAYFRNRAPLDDSGMPKDRFSAEMPDATLATLKIQPSEPRDSAVYFCASGLGEVPYEQYFGPGTRLTVT.

The rearrangement uses TRBV19 and TRBJ2-2; 7 bases align to TRBD1. The V and J ends lost 4 bases and 7 bases, in that order; junction bases with no gene match: 9. Germline CDR1 LNHDA, CDR2 SQIVND (reference sequence). This CDR3 is 15 amino acids long. CDR3 bases: TGTGCCAGTAGTACAGGGGCAGGGGGTGTCGGGGAGCTGTTTTTT. Translation gives CASSTGAGGVGELFF.

This chain links TRBV28 with TRBJ1-2, with D possibly TRBD1 on 6 matching bases. Deletions cut 2 bases from V and 5 bases from J, with 9 bases between. The germline gives CDR1 MDHEN, CDR2 SYDVKM. CDR3 length: 13 residues. In DNA form, the CDR3 reads TGTGCCAGCAGTTTACGACAGGCTTATGGCTACACCTTC. Its protein is CASSLRQAYGYTF.

This clone has just a few counts. The CDR3: CASSVGVAAQHF. The DNA for the CDR3 is TGTGCCAGCAGCGTGGGGGTCGCGGCCCAGCATTTT. The chain carries TRBV5-6 and TRBJ1-5; TRBD1 is a possible D gene (5 bases). The CDR3 runs 12 residues. The V gene's germline CDR1 is SGHDT and CDR2 YYEEEE. V lost 4 bases, J lost 11 bases, and 13 bases lay in between.

This clone has a single count. This chain connects TRBV7-9 to TRBJ1-5; tentative D call: TRBD1 (5 bases). Trimming took off 3 bases at V and 2 bases at J, with 8 bases between the two ends. CDR1 is SEHNR and CDR2 is FQNEAQ in the germline V gene (reference sequence). The CDR3 has 14 amino acids. The CDR3 reads CASSFLGGNQPQHF. CDR3 DNA: TGTGCCAGCAGCTTTTTAGGGGGCAATCAGCCCCAGCATTTT.

The genes are TRBV6-1 and TRBJ2-3; 7 nucleotides match TRBD2. J lost 3 bases, V lost 4 bases, and 7 bases had no gene match. This CDR3 contains 15 residues. CDR1 is MNHNS and CDR2 is SASEGT in the germline V gene. The CDR3 bases are TGTGCCAGCAGTGTTTGGGGGGGTGCGACAGATACGCAGTATTTT. Protein product: CASSVWGGATDTQYF.